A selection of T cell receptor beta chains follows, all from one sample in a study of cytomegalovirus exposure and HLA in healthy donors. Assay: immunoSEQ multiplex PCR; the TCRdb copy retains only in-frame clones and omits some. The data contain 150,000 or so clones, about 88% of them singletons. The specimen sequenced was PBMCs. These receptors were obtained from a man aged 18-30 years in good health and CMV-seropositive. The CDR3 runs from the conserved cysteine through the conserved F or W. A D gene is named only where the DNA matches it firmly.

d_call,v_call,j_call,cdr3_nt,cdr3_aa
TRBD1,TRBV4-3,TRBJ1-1,TGCGCCAGCAGCAAAGATGGGACAGCGGGAGCTTTCTTT,CASSKDGTAGAFF
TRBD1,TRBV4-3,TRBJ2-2,TGCGCCAGCAGCCAGGACAGGGTTGGAACCGGGGAGCTGTTTTTT,CASSQDRVGTGELFF
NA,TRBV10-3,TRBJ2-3,TGTGCCATCAGTAATGACTGGCTTAGCACAGATACGCAGTATTTT,CAISNDWLSTDTQYF
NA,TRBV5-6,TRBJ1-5,TGTGCCAGCAGCTTACATGGGGCTCAGCCCCAGCATTTT,CASSLHGAQPQHF
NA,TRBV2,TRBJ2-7,TGTGCCAGCACCATTAGCGCGTTTAGCTCCTACGAGCAGTACTTC,CASTISAFSSYEQYF
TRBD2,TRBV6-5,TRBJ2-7,TGTGCCAGCAGGGGGACGGGGGGGGAGCAGTACTTC,CASRGTGGEQYF
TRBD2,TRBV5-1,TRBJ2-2,TGCGCCAGCAGCGCCACTAGCGGGGGAAGTACCGGGGAGCTGTTTTTT,CASSATSGGSTGELFF
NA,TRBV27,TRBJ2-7,TGTGCCAGCAGTTTATCACTAGGGGGCTACGAGCAGTACTTC,CASSLSLGGYEQYF
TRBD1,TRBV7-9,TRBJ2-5,TGTGCCAGCAGCTTAGCACAGGGGCTCCAAGAGACCCAGTACTTC,CASSLAQGLQETQYF
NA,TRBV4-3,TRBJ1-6,TGCGCCAGCAGCAAGAGTTCGGGGATAGTATTACCCCTCCACTTT,CASSKSSGIVLPLHF
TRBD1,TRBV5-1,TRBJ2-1,TGCGCCAGCAGCCCTGGGACAGGGGGATTTAGCGAGCAGTTCTTC,CASSPGTGGFSEQFF
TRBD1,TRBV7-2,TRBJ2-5,TGTGCCAGCAGCTTAGTTGGGACAGGGGAGGTAGAGACCCAGTACTTC,CASSLVGTGEVETQYF
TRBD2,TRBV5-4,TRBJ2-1,TGTGCCAGCAGCGGTAGCGGGGCCCTAAGCTCCTACAATGAGCAGTTCTTC,CASSGSGALSSYNEQFF
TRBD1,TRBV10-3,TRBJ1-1,TGTGCCATCAGTGCACACCGGGACAGGGAAGCTTTCTTT,CAISAHRDREAFF
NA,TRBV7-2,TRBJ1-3,TGTGCCAGCAGCCCGGGACACCTGACTGGAAACACCATATATTTT,CASSPGHLTGNTIYF
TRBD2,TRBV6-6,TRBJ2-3,TGTGCCAGCAGTTCTCCTGGCGGGGGGGGCACAGATACGCAGTATTTT,CASSSPGGGGTDTQYF
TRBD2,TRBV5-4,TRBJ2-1,TGTGCCAGCAGCTCGGGACTAGCGGGGGGAAGCTCCTACAATGAGCAGTTCTTC,CASSSGLAGGSSYNEQFF